The 8 T cell receptor beta chains given below trace back to one sample, sequenced in a study of blood T cell repertoires in COVID-19. Here immunoSEQ multiplex PCR was the method, and the copy in TCRdb shows in-frame clones only, minus some. Among 90,000 to 100,000 clones listed, around 75% were seen once. Sequenced material: peripheral blood. The receptors come from a man between 65 and 80 years old with acute or convalescent COVID-19.

The sample holds a few counts of this clone. The V and J genes are TRBV28 and TRBJ1-4; no definite D call. Looked up from germline, CDR1 is MDHEN and CDR2 is SYDVKM. V dropped 3 bases and J dropped 6 bases, with 17 bases sitting between them. This CDR3 has 16 residues. The CDR3 region is CASSFAPAVGDEKLFF. The CDR3 coding sequence is TGTGCCAGCAGTTTCGCCCCGGCGGTAGGCGATGAAAAACTGTTTTTT.

The gene calls are TRBV29-1 and TRBJ2-7, with D perhaps matching TRBD1 (5 bases). There are 14 residues in the CDR3. The V and J ends lost 4 bases and 3 bases respectively, with 16 bases between them. The germline V gene has CDR1 SQVTM and CDR2 ANQGSEA. The CDR3, as DNA: TGCAGCGTTGGGGGCATTAGTTCAGACTACGAGCAGTACTTC. It is translated as CSVGGISSDYEQYF.

This clone occurred once. The chain is built from TRBV27 and TRBJ2-7; TRBD1 matches 7 bases. Germline V gene data show CDR1 as MNHEY and CDR2 as SMNVEV (reference sequence). The CDR3 loop spans 14 amino acids. Trimming took 8 bases from V and 2 from J; bases not matched to a gene: 9. CDR3 amino acids: CASGRQGLTYEQYF. CDR3 coding DNA: TGTGCCAGCGGACGACAGGGTTTGACCTACGAGCAGTACTTC.

J is TRBJ2-7 and V is TRBV19; tentative D call: TRBD2 (6 bases). CDR3 length: 14 residues. Germline assignment: CDR1 LNHDA and CDR2 SQIVND (reference sequence). V was pared by 8 bases and J by 2 bases, with 16 bases between. Here the CDR3 reads CASAPGGRPYEQYF. CDR3 sequence (DNA): TGTGCCAGTGCCCCCGGGGGACGCCCCTACGAGCAGTACTTC.

The DNA of the CDR3 is TGTGCCACCAGTAGACTAGCGGGAGGCTACAATGAGCAGTTCTTC. It codes for CATSRLAGGYNEQFF. The chain recombines TRBV24-1 with TRBJ2-1; 13 positions match TRBD2. The CDR3 is made up of 15 amino acids. J gave up 3 bases and V 6 bases, and 1 base lay outside the gene matches. CDR1 and CDR2 from the germline V gene are KGHDR and SFDVKD.

The chain has TRBV11-3 and TRBJ2-1, with 10 bases lining up with TRBD2. CDR3 length: 15 residues. J was trimmed by 2 bases and V by 5 bases; bases with no gene match: 3. From germline, CDR1 is SGHNT and CDR2 YENEEA. The CDR3 spells CASSLLAGAYNEQFF. The DNA of the CDR3 is TGTGCCAGCAGCCTTCTAGCGGGAGCCTACAATGAGCAGTTCTTC.

CDR3 bases: TGTGCCATCAGGGATCTAGCCCCAGGGGTCGGGTCTAACAATCAGCCCCAGCATTTT. Translation: CAIRDLAPGVGSNNQPQHF. The gene calls are TRBV28 and TRBJ1-5; tentative D call: TRBD1 (6 bases). Germline CDR1 reads MDHEN; CDR2 reads SYDVKM. Trimming shortened V by 10 bases and J by 3 bases, and 31 bases separated the two germline ends. This CDR3 comprises 19 residues.

The chain carries TRBV7-9 and TRBJ2-1, with a weak D call TRBD1 (5 bases). The CDR3 runs 16 residues. CDR1 SEHNR and CDR2 FQNEAQ come from the germline V gene (reference sequence). V lost 0 bases, J lost 2 bases, and 11 bases lay in between. The CDR3, as DNA: TGTGCCAGCAGCTTAGCACAAGGGGTTCCCTACAATGAGCAGTTCTTC. Its protein is CASSLAQGVPYNEQFF.